The 8 T cell receptor beta chains below were found in one sample sequenced in a study of spatial heterogeneity in lung cancer. Sample time point: sample taken at primary tumor resection. Their antigens remain unidentified. Via MiXCR, TCRdb re-called the 5' RACE reads, giving one row per CDR3 protein. The table shows approximately 11,000 distinct CDR3 sequences, with under 10% occurring only once. Points from the study as a whole: Within tumors, counts of expanded alpha and beta TCRs tracked tumor mutation counts.

The sample here was lung tumor tissue, taken at surgery. The receptors come from a female donor with early-stage non-small cell lung cancer.

This clonotype was counted ten times or more. A library made for alpha chains picked up this beta chain off target, so its size means little. V gene TRBV6-2 or TRBV6-3 combines with J gene TRBJ2-7, with TRBD1 identical over 7 bases. The CDR3 is made up of 12 amino acids. Germline assignment: CDR1 MNHEY and CDR2 SVGEGT. The trim removed 8 bases at V and 2 bases at J, leaving 3 bases unmatched. The CDR3 is CASFTGAYEQYF. The CDR3 DNA reads as TGTGCCAGCTTCACAGGGGCCTACGAGCAGTACTTC.

In this sample, this clonotype turned up many times. Since the library was made to target alpha chains, this beta chain is a stray read and its abundance is not meaningful. The chain is built from TRBV20-1 and TRBJ2-5, with TRBD2 matching over 15 bases. The CDR3 spans 15 residues. Germline-derived CDR1 and CDR2 are DFQATT and SNEGSKA (reference sequence). V lost 6 bases to trimming and J lost 4 bases; unmatched junction nucleotides: 6. Here the CDR3 DNA reads TGCAGTGCGGGACTAGCGGGGGGTCGGGGAGAGACCCAGTACTTC. Its protein is CSAGLAGGRGETQYF.

This clonotype was seen just once. Little can be read into the size of this beta chain, an off-target read in a library designed for alpha chains. The J gene is TRBJ2-7, the V gene TRBV6-5; the match to TRBD1 covers 8 bases. The CDR3 sequence is 14 residues long. CDR1 and CDR2 from the germline V gene are MNHEY and SVGAGI. J was trimmed by 4 bases and V by 5 bases; bases with no gene match: 7. CDR3 DNA: TGTGCCAGCAGTGCCGGGGACAGGCATTACGAGCAGTACTTC. Protein product: CASSAGDRHYEQYF.

This clonotype came up many times. A library made for alpha chains picked up this beta chain off target, so its size means little. The rearrangement uses TRBV3-2 and TRBJ2-5; the table's D call TRBD1 went unverified against the DNA. TRBV3-2 is an annotated pseudogene. This CDR3 contains 13 residues. The CDR3 DNA follows: TGTGCCAGCAGATCAGGGGGTATCGAGACCCAGTACTTC. It translates to CASRSGGIETQYF.

There are many counts of this clonotype. Being off target in a library aimed at alpha chains, this beta chain has a size of little meaning. The chain is built from TRBV6-1 and TRBJ1-5; D gene ambiguous. V was shortened by 8 bases and J by 0 bases, with 17 bases between the two germline ends. The germline V gene has CDR1 MNHNS and CDR2 SASEGT. CDR3 length equals 16 residues. The CDR3 loop reads CASYYQETYSNQPQHF. DNA of the CDR3: TGTGCCAGCTATTATCAGGAAACTTATAGCAATCAGCCCCAGCATTTT.

In its sample, this clonotype ranks as medium-sized. The size of this beta chain means little, since it is a stray read in a library made for alpha chains. The genes are TRBV4-2 and TRBJ2-1, with a tentative D call TRBD2 (7 bases). The CDR3 spans 16 residues. CDR1 and CDR2 (germline): LGHNA, YNFKEQ. V shed 1 base and J shed 5 bases, with 15 bases lying between them. The CDR3, as DNA: TGTGCCAGCAGCCAAGGAGGGGGGGGATCCGACAATGAGCAGTTCTTC. It translates to CASSQGGGGSDNEQFF.

As concerns this clonotype: This beta chain lies outside the target of a library built for alpha chains; its clone size means little. The chain couples TRBV27 to TRBJ2-7; D may correspond to TRBD1 or TRBD2 (5 bases each). The CDR3 extends over 16 amino acids. Germline V gene sequence: CDR1 MNHEY, CDR2 SMNVEV (reference sequence). V was clipped by 5 bases and J by 0 bases, with 17 bases between them. The CDR3 here is CASSLDSGRISYEQYF. Here the CDR3 DNA reads TGTGCCAGCAGTCTAGACTCGGGGCGGATCTCCTACGAGCAGTACTTC.

This clonotype is medium-sized (0.01 to 0.1%) by share. This beta chain is a stray read from a library made for alpha chains; its abundance is not meaningful. V and J are TRBV6-2 or TRBV6-3 and TRBJ2-2; the D is unclear. The CDR3 is made up of 13 amino acids. Germline CDR1 is MNHEY and CDR2 is SVGEGT. V was cut by 7 bases and J by 3 bases, with 9 bases left in between. The CDR3 loop is CASIDRDTGELFF. CDR3 coding DNA: TGTGCCAGCATTGATAGGGACACCGGGGAGCTGTTTTTT.